This T cell receptor (beta chain) was recovered during a study of T cells after yellow fever vaccination. This clonotype was seen a handful of times. TCRdb processed the 5' RACE reads anew with MiXCR; each CDR3 protein has one entry. Among just under 600,000 distinct CDR3 sequences listed, approximately 13% were seen once. Germline V gene data show CDR1 as SGHRS and CDR2 as YFSETQ. The CDR3 is made up of 15 amino acids. V was shortened by 6 bases and J by 6 bases, with 19 bases between the two germline ends. This specimen was PBMCs, taken on the day of the yellow fever booster vaccination. The clonotype comes from a man aged 30 to 45 who received the YFV17D yellow fever vaccine. The chain has TRBV5-1 and TRBJ2-1, with TRBD1 as a possible D gene (6 bases). The chain's CDR3 is CASTQPEVGGNEQFF. The CDR3 DNA follows: TGCGCCAGCACACAGCCAGAGGTAGGGGGCAATGAGCAGTTCTTC. The full variable domain, completed using reference TRBV5-1 and TRBJ2-1, is KAGVTQTPRYLIKTRGQQVTLSCSPISGHRSVSWYQQTPGQGLQFLFEYFSETQRNKGNFPGRFSGRQFSNSRSEMNVSTLELGDSALYLCASTQPEVGGNEQFFGPGTRLTVL.